This T cell receptor (beta chain) comes out of a study of T cell responses to AZD1222 COVID-19 vaccine. Notes on the study in general: Donors skewed white British and female; clonal diversity was possibly underestimated.

TCRdb keeps only in-frame clones here, not all; method: immunoSEQ multiplex PCR. This sample has about 110,000 clones, with roughly 93% found just once. This clone is a singleton in its sample. The antigen is unknown. This TCR was sampled from an adult who received the AZD1222 COVID-19 vaccine. This material consisted of peripheral blood, taken 28 days after the second AZD1222 dose.

CDR3 in DNA: TGCAGCGTTGGTGAGTCGAACACCGGGGAGCTGTTTTTT. This codes for CSVGESNTGELFF. The V call is TRBV29-1, the J call TRBJ2-2; D unclear. The CDR3 runs to 13 residues. CDR1 is SQVTM, CDR2 ANQGSEA, per germline. Deletions cut 4 bases from V and 0 bases from J, with 6 bases between.